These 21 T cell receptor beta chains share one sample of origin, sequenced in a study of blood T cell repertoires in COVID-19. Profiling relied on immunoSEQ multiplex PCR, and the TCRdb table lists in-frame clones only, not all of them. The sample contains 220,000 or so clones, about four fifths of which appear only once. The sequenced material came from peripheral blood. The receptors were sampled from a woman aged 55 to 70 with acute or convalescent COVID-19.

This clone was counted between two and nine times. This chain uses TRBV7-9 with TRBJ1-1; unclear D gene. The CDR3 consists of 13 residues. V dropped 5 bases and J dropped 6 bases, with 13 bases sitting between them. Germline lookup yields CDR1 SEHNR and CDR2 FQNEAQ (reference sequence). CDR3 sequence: CASSPPGLAEAFF. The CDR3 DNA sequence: TGTGCCAGCAGCCCCCCCGGGTTAGCTGAAGCTTTCTTT.

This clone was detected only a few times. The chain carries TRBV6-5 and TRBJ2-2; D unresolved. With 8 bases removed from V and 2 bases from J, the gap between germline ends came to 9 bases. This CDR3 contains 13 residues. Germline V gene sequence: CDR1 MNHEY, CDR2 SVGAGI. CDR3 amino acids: CASRTANTGELFF. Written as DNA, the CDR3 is TGTGCCAGCCGAACAGCTAACACCGGGGAGCTGTTTTTT.

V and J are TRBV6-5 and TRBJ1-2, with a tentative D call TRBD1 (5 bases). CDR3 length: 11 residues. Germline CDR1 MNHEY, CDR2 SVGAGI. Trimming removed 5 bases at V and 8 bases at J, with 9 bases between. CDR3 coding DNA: TGTGCCAGCAGTCGGACACTCGGCTACACCTTC. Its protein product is CASSRTLGYTF.

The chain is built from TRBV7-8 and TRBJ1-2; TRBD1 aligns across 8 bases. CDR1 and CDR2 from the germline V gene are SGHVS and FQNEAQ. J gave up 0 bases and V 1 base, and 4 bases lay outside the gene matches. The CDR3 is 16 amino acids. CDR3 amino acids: CASSLESGGPNYGYTF. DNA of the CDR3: TGTGCCAGCAGCTTAGAATCAGGGGGCCCTAACTATGGCTACACCTTC.

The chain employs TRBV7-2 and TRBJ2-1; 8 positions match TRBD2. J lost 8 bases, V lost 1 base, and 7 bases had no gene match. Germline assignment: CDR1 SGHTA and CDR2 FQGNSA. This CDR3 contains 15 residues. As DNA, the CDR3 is TGTGCCAGCAGCTTAGGAGGCAGCGGGGGCCATGAGCAGTTCTTC. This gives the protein CASSLGGSGGHEQFF.

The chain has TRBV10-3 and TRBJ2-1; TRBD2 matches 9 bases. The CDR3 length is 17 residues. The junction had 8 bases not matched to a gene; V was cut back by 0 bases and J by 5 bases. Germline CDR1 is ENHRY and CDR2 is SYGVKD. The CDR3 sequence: CAISESIVLAGNNEQFF. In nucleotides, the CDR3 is TGTGCCATCAGTGAGTCGATCGTCCTAGCGGGGAACAATGAGCAGTTCTTC.

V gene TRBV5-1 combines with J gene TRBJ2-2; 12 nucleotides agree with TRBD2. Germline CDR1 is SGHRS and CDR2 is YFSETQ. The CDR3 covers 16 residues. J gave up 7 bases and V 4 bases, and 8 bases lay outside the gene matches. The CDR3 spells CASSPTSGGLNGELFF. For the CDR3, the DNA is TGCGCCAGCAGCCCGACTAGCGGGGGTCTCAACGGGGAGCTGTTTTTT. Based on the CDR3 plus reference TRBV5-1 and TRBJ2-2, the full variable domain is KAGVTQTPRYLIKTRGQQVTLSCSPISGHRSVSWYQQTPGQGLQFLFEYFSETQRNKGNFPGRFSGRQFSNSRSEMNVSTLELGDSALYLCASSPTSGGLNGELFFGEGSRLTVL.

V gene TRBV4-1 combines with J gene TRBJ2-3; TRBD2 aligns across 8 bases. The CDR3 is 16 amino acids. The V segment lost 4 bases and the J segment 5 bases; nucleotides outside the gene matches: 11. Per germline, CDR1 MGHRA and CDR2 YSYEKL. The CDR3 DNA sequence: TGCGCCAGCAGCCTTTCTCCGGGACTAGGTCGAGATACGCAGTATTTT. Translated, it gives CASSLSPGLGRDTQYF.

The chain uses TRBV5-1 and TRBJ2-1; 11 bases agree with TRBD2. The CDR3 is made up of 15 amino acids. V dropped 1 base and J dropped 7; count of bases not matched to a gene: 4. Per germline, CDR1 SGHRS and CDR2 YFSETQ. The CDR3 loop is CASSLMTSGVNEQFF. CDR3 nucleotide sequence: TGCGCCAGCAGCTTGATGACTAGCGGGGTGAATGAGCAGTTCTTC.

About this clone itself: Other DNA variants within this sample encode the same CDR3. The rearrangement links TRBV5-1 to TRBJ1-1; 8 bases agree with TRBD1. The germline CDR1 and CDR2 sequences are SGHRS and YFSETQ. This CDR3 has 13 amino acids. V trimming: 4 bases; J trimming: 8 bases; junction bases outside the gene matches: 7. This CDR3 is CASSPGQGTEAFF. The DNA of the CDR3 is TGCGCCAGCAGCCCAGGACAGGGAACCGAAGCTTTCTTT.

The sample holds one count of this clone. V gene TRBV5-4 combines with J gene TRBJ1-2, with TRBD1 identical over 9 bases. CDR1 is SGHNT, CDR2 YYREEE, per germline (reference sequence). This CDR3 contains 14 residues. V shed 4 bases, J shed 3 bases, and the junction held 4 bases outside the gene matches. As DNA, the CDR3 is TGTGCCAGCAGCCCGGACAGGGGTTACTATGGCTACACCTTC. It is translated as CASSPDRGYYGYTF.

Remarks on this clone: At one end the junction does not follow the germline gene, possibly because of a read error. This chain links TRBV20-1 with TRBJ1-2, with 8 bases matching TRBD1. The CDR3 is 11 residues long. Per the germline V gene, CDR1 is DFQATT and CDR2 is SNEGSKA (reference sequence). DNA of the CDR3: TGCAGTGCTGGACCGGGACAGGAGGCCTCCTTC. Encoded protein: CSAGPGQEASF.

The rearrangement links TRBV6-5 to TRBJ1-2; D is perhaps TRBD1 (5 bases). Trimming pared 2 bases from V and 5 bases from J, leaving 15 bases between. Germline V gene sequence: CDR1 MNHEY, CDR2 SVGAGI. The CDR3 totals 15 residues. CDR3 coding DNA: TGTGCCAGCAGTTACGGGGCGGCCGATTCGTATGGCTACACCTTC. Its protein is CASSYGAADSYGYTF.

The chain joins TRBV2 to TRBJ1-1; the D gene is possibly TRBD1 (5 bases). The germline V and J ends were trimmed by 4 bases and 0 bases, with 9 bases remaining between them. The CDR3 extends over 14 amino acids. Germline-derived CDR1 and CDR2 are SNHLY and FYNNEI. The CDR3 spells CASSVRDLNTEAFF. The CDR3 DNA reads TGTGCCAGCAGTGTGAGGGACTTGAACACTGAAGCTTTCTTT.

CDR3 in amino acids: CASSSIGTAEHRNTEAFF. DNA for the CDR3: TGTGCCAGCAGTTCAATAGGGACAGCCGAACATCGGAACACTGAAGCTTTCTTT. The rearrangement uses TRBV28 and TRBJ1-1, with TRBD1 identical over 7 bases. Germline V gene lookup returns CDR1 MDHEN and CDR2 SYDVKM. This CDR3 is 18 amino acids long. The V segment lost 4 bases and the J segment 1 base; nucleotides outside the gene matches: 15.

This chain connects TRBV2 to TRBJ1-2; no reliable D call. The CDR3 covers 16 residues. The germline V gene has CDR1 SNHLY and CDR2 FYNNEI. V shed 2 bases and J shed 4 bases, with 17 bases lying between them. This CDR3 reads CASSETARLVFYGYTF. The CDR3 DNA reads TGTGCCAGCAGTGAAACAGCCCGTTTGGTTTTCTATGGCTACACCTTC.

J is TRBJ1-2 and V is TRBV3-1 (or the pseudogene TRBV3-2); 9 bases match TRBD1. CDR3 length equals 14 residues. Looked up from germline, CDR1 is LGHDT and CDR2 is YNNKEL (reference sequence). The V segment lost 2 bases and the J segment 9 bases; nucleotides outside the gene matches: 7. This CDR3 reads CASSQWGQGISYTF. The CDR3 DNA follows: TGTGCCAGCAGCCAATGGGGACAGGGTATAAGCTACACCTTC.

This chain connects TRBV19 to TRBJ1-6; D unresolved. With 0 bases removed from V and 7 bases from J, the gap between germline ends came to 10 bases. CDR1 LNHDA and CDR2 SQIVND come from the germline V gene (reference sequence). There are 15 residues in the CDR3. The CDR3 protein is CASSIDEEPNSPLHF. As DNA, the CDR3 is TGTGCCAGTAGTATAGATGAGGAACCAAATTCACCCCTCCACTTT.

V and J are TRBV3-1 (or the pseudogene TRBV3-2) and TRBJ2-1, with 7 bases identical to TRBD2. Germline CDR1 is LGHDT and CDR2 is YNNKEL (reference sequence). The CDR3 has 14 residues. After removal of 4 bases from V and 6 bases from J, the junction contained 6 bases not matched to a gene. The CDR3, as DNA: TGTGCCAGCAGCCCACGGGGGGAGAGCAATGAGCAGTTCTTC. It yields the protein CASSPRGESNEQFF.

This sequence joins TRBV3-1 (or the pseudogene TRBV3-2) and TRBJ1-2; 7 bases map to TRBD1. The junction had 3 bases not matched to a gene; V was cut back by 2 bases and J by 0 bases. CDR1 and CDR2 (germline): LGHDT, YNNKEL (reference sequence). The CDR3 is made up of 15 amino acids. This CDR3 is CASSQQGQSNYGYTF. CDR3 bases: TGTGCCAGCAGCCAACAGGGACAGTCTAACTATGGCTACACCTTC.

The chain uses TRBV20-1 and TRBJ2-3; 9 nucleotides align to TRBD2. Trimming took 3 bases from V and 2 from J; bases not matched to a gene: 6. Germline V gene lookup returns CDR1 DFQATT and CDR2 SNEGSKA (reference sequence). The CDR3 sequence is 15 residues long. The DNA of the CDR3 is TGCAGTGCTAGTTTGCTAGCGGGGCCCACAGATACGCAGTATTTT. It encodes CSASLLAGPTDTQYF.